These 25 T cell receptor beta chains originate from one sample sequenced in a study of T-cell reconstitution after alpha-beta-depleted transplantation in children. For TCRbeta, the library was prepared with unique molecular identifiers. In TCRdb, the PCR reads were re-called with MiXCR into one record per CDR3 protein. Of hundreds of thousands of distinct CDR3 sequences listed, 16% are singletons. The material sequenced was PBMCs from the stem cell graft donor, taken from the stem cell graft. Every receptor here comes from a human donor who donated a stem cell graft to a child with acute myeloid leukemia.

This clonotype was picked up a small number of times. The rearrangement links TRBV28 to TRBJ2-1; 9 bases are shared with TRBD2. Germline CDR1 and CDR2: MDHEN and SYDVKM. Losses at the gene ends were 6 bases for V and 4 bases for J; bases not matched to a gene: 10. The CDR3 is made up of 16 amino acids. The CDR3 region has the DNA TGTGCCAGCAGACAGATGTGGCGGGGGGGGTACAATGAGCAGTTCTTC. Translated, it gives CASRQMWRGGYNEQFF.

This clonotype was detected only a few times. V usage is TRBV18 and J usage is TRBJ2-5; no firm D call. Germline values: CDR1 KGHSH, CDR2 LQKENI. This CDR3 region has 14 residues. Trimming removed 3 bases from V and 4 bases from J, with 12 bases in between. The CDR3 here is CASSPSRKIETQYF. The CDR3, as DNA: TGTGCCAGCTCACCGTCCAGGAAGATAGAGACCCAGTACTTC. Based on the CDR3 plus reference TRBV18 and TRBJ2-5, the full variable domain is NAGVMQNPRHLVRRRGQEARLRCSPMKGHSHVYWYRQLPEEGLKFMVYLQKENIIDESGMPKERFSAEFPKEGPSILRIQQVVRGDSAAYFCASSPSRKIETQYFGPGTRLLVL.

There are many counts of this clonotype. The chain employs TRBV20-1 and TRBJ2-1; D tentatively fits TRBD1 or TRBD2 (5 bases each). Per germline, CDR1 DFQATT and CDR2 SNEGSKA (reference sequence). This CDR3 has 10 residues. V gave up 6 bases and J gave up 15 bases, with 15 bases separating them. The CDR3 DNA is TGCAGTGCCCTGGGACGCCAAGGGTTCTTC. It translates to CSALGRQGFF.

Only a few counts were recorded for this clonotype. V usage is TRBV7-9 and J usage is TRBJ1-4; D not resolved. Trimming shortened V by 1 base and J by 8 bases, and 11 bases separated the two germline ends. The length of the CDR3 is 14 residues. Germline V gene lookup returns CDR1 SEHNR and CDR2 FQNEAQ (reference sequence). In nucleotides, the CDR3 is TGTGCCAGCAGCTTAGGCCGGTCGAGGGAAAAACTGTTTTTT. Protein sequence: CASSLGRSREKLFF.

Comment on this clonotype: Since a much larger clone is just one base distant, this may be a read error. This chain joins TRBV6-2 or TRBV6-3 and TRBJ2-1; D not resolved. Germline V lookup: CDR1 MNHEY, CDR2 SVGEGT. V shed 8 bases and J shed 3 bases, with 11 bases lying between them. The CDR3 sequence is 13 residues long. CDR3 sequence: CASGSLVYNEQFF. As DNA, the CDR3 is TGTGCCAGCGGTTCCCTAGTCTACAATGAGCAGTTCTTC.

This clonotype has at least ten counts. V gene TRBV7-2 combines with J gene TRBJ2-2, with 8 bases matching TRBD1. This CDR3 is built from 15 residues. V gave up 5 bases and J gave up 3 bases; unmatched junction bases: 5. The germline gives CDR1 SGHTA, CDR2 FQGNSA. The DNA of the CDR3 is TGTGCCAGCAGCAATGGACAGGGCGACACCGGGGAGCTGTTTTTT. It translates to CASSNGQGDTGELFF.

This clonotype was found a few times. This CDR3 is CASSQETGDYTGELFF. The CDR3 nucleotides read TGCGCCAGCAGCCAAGAGACAGGGGATTACACCGGGGAGCTGTTTTTT. The chain employs TRBV4-3 and TRBJ2-2; 8 bases are a match to TRBD1. The V and J ends lost 0 bases and 3 bases, in that order; junction bases with no gene match: 3. The CDR3 extends over 16 amino acids. From germline, CDR1 is LGHNA and CDR2 YSLEER.

This clonotype was recorded a few times. The chain combines TRBV25-1 with TRBJ1-4; 8 nucleotides align to TRBD1. Germline CDR1 is MGHDK and CDR2 is SYGVNS. The CDR3 loop spans 16 amino acids. The V and J ends lost 3 bases and 8 bases, in that order; junction bases with no gene match: 11. CDR3 nucleotide sequence: TGTGCCAGCAGTGATCGTTTCGGGACAGGACGAGAAAAACTGTTTTTT. This encodes CASSDRFGTGREKLFF.

This clonotype came up many times. The genes are TRBV20-1 and TRBJ2-7; D perhaps matches TRBD2 (7 bases). The CDR3 is made up of 13 amino acids. Looked up from germline, CDR1 is DFQATT and CDR2 is SNEGSKA (reference sequence). The V end lost 6 bases, the J end lost 2 bases, and 14 bases lay between the germline ends. CDR3 nucleotides: TGCAGTGCCGAGGGGGGGTACGCCTACGAGCAGTACTTC. This gives the protein CSAEGGYAYEQYF.

V and J are TRBV5-6 and TRBJ2-1; 8 bases agree with TRBD1. Trimming cost V 9 bases and J 6 bases; bases outside gene matches: 5. The CDR3 runs to 12 residues. The V gene's germline CDR1 is SGHDT and CDR2 YYEEEE. The DNA for the CDR3 is TGTGCCAACGGCGGACAGGGCAATGAGCAGTTCTTC. Its protein is CANGGQGNEQFF. Filled out from reference TRBV5-6 and TRBJ2-1, the complete variable domain reads DAGVTQSPTHLIKTRGQQVTLRCSPKSGHDTVSWYQQALGQGPQFIFQYYEEEERQRGNFPDRFSGHQFPNYSSELNVNALLLGDSALYLCANGGQGNEQFFGPGTRLTVL.

This clonotype was recorded many times. V is TRBV20-1 and J is TRBJ1-1; D remains unclear. Per germline, CDR1 DFQATT and CDR2 SNEGSKA (reference sequence). The CDR3 runs to 11 residues. With 3 bases removed from V and 7 bases from J, the gap between germline ends came to 9 bases. The CDR3 sequence is CSASFRDEAFF. In DNA, the CDR3 is TGCAGTGCTAGTTTCCGTGATGAAGCTTTCTTT.

This clonotype was seen at least ten times. The rearrangement links TRBV12-5 to TRBJ1-2, with unresolved D. Germline assignment: CDR1 LGHNT and CDR2 FRNRAP. The CDR3 extends over 16 amino acids. V was cut by 7 bases and J by 8 bases, with 26 bases left in between. CDR3 loop: CASVGLYRPWRRGYTF. The DNA for the CDR3 is TGTGCTAGTGTAGGGTTATACAGACCATGGAGGAGAGGCTACACCTTC.

This clonotype showed up just a few times. For the CDR3, the DNA is TGTGCCACCAGTGACCCGGATACGGGAGGCTACACCTTC. Protein product: CATSDPDTGGYTF. The chain links TRBV24-1 to TRBJ1-2; no clear D gene. The CDR3 is 13 residues long. Between the trimmed V and J ends, which lost 4 bases and 8 bases, there was a span of 13 bases. Per the germline V gene, CDR1 is KGHDR and CDR2 is SFDVKD.

The sample holds many counts of this clonotype. The rearrangement joins TRBV20-1 to TRBJ2-7; D may be TRBD2 (6 bases). The CDR3 is 15 amino acids. In germline, CDR1 is DFQATT, CDR2 SNEGSKA (reference sequence). The ends were cut back, 1 base at V and 4 bases at J, with 17 bases in the middle. CDR3 DNA sequence: TGCAGTGCTAGAGGAGGAGGGACTCGTAGGTACGAGCAGTACTTC. It encodes CSARGGGTRRYEQYF.

With respect to this clonotype: Here the CDR3 omits its conserved ending phenylalanine or tryptophan, so a read error is the likely source. This chain joins TRBV7-2 and TRBJ2-1; 7 bases fit TRBD1. Unmatched junction bases numbered 10, after V lost 5 bases and J lost 0 bases. The CDR3 has 17 residues. Germline V gives CDR1 SGHTA, CDR2 FQGNSA. The CDR3 is CASSLGLDRSSYNEQFS. As DNA, the CDR3 is TGTGCCAGCAGCCTCGGACTGGACAGGAGCTCCTACAATGAGCAGTTCTCC.

This clonotype turned up a few times. The V gene is TRBV7-3, the J gene TRBJ1-1; 11 nucleotides line up with TRBD1. Trimming at V came to 5 bases and at J to 3 bases, leaving 8 bases not matched to a gene. Germline V gene sequence: CDR1 SGHTA, CDR2 FQGTGA. The CDR3 sequence is 16 residues long. The CDR3 spells CASSLTRTGGHTEAFF. The CDR3, as DNA: TGTGCCAGCAGCCTTACGAGGACAGGGGGCCACACTGAAGCTTTCTTT.

There are many counts of this clonotype. V is TRBV29-1 and J is TRBJ1-1; D possibly corresponds to TRBD1 (5 bases). CDR1 SQVTM and CDR2 ANQGSEA come from the germline V gene. The CDR3 covers 13 residues. Trimming stripped 3 bases from V and 3 bases from J, with 11 bases between. The CDR3 reads CSVDWDGDTEAFF. In nucleotides, the CDR3 is TGCAGCGTTGATTGGGACGGGGACACTGAAGCTTTCTTT.

Worth noting for this clonotype: A read error may be the cause here, since a much bigger clone is one base away. The conserved phenylalanine or tryptophan is not found at the CDR3 terminus, so this likely reflects a read error. This chain connects TRBV18 to TRBJ2-2; maybe TRBD1 (6 bases). Trimming pared 0 bases from V and 5 bases from J, leaving 7 bases between. Germline V gives CDR1 KGHSH, CDR2 LQKENI. There are 14 residues in the CDR3. The CDR3 bases are TGTGCCAGCTCACCACCGAGGGGGACCGGGGAGCTGTTTCTT. It codes for CASSPPRGTGELFL.

This clonotype has just a few counts. The gene calls are TRBV5-1 and TRBJ2-1, with TRBD2 identical over 9 bases. The junction had 5 bases not matched to a gene; V was cut back by 4 bases and J by 3 bases. The germline gives CDR1 SGHRS, CDR2 YFSETQ. CDR3 size: 15 residues. The CDR3 is CASSAGLANYNEQFF. CDR3 sequence (DNA): TGCGCCAGCAGCGCAGGACTAGCGAACTACAATGAGCAGTTCTTC.

This clonotype has just a few counts. The gene calls are TRBV5-1 and TRBJ2-7; 8 nucleotides align to TRBD1. CDR3 length equals 16 residues. CDR1 and CDR2 from the germline V gene are SGHRS and YFSETQ. V trimming: 0 bases; J trimming: 4 bases; junction bases outside the gene matches: 9. CDR3 DNA: TGCGCCAGCAGCTTGGAGTCGGTCAGGGGGCTGTACGAGCAGTACTTC. It is translated as CASSLESVRGLYEQYF.

The gene calls are TRBV14 and TRBJ2-5; D is undetermined. The V and J ends lost 7 bases and 9 bases respectively, with 12 bases between them. This CDR3 has 11 residues. The germline V gene has CDR1 SGHDN and CDR2 FVKESK. The CDR3: CASTHLWAQYF. The CDR3 DNA reads TGTGCCAGCACTCACCTTTGGGCCCAGTACTTC.

The V gene is TRBV20-1, the J gene TRBJ1-4; D remains unclear. Germline V gene lookup returns CDR1 DFQATT and CDR2 SNEGSKA (reference sequence). V was clipped by 0 bases and J by 1 base, with 9 bases between them. The CDR3 is made up of 15 amino acids. CDR3 sequence (DNA): TGCAGTGCTAGAGATCCGGCAGGAACTAATGAAAAACTGTTTTTT. It yields the protein CSARDPAGTNEKLFF.

This clonotype was detected a few times. This chain links TRBV7-9 with TRBJ2-3; D remains unclear. CDR3 size: 12 residues. Trimming cost V 6 bases and J 4 bases, with 8 bases left between them. Germline loops: CDR1 SEHNR, CDR2 FQNEAQ (reference sequence). CDR3 sequence reads: CASRRISDTQYF. The DNA for the CDR3 is TGTGCCAGCAGACGAATATCAGATACGCAGTATTTT. The complete variable domain, with remaining parts taken from reference TRBV7-9 and TRBJ2-3, reads DTGVSQNPRHKITKRGQNVTFRCDPISEHNRLYWYRQTLGQGPEFLTYFQNEAQLEKSRLLSDRFSAERPKGSFSTLEIQRTEQGDSAMYLCASRRISDTQYFGPGTRLTVL.

As DNA, the CDR3 is TGTGCCACCGCGGACCGGGGCTCAGATACGCAGTATTTT. It translates to CATADRGSDTQYF. This chain connects TRBV15 to TRBJ2-3; D tentatively fits TRBD1 or TRBD2 (5 bases each). Germline V gene sequence: CDR1 LNHNV, CDR2 YYDKDF (reference sequence). V lost 8 bases and J 4 bases, leaving 13 bases between the germline ends. The CDR3 consists of 13 residues. Full variable domain (missing parts from reference TRBV15 and TRBJ2-3): DAMVIQNPRYQVTQFGKPVTLSCSQTLNHNVMYWYQQKSSQAPKLLFHYYDKDFNNEADTPDNFQSRRPNTSFCFLDIRSPGLGDTAMYLCATADRGSDTQYFGPGTRLTVL.

This clonotype has more than one count but fewer than ten. This chain uses TRBV27 with TRBJ2-5; D is uncertain. CDR1 and CDR2 (germline): MNHEY, SMNVEV (reference sequence). The CDR3 is made up of 12 amino acids. V was shortened by 1 base and J by 7 bases, with 7 bases between the two germline ends. The CDR3 spells CASSLWGGTQYF. Written as DNA, the CDR3 is TGTGCCAGCAGTTTATGGGGTGGGACCCAGTACTTC.